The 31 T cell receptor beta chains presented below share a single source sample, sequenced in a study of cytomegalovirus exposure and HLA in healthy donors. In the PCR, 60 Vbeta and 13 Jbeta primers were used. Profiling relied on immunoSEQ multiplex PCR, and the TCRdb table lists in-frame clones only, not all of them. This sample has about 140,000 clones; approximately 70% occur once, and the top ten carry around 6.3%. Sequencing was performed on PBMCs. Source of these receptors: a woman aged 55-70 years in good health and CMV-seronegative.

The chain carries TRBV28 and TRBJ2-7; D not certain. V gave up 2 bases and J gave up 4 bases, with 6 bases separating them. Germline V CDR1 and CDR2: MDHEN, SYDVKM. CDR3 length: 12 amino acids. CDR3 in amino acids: CASSLGRYEQYF. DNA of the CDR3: TGTGCCAGCAGTTTAGGCAGATACGAGCAGTACTTC.

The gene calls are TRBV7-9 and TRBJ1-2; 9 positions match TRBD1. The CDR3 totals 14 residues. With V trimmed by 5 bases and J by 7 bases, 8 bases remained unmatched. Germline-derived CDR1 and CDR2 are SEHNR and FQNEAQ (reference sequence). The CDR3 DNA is TGTGCCAGCAGCCCGCCGGGACAGGGTTTTGGCTACACCTTC. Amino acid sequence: CASSPPGQGFGYTF.

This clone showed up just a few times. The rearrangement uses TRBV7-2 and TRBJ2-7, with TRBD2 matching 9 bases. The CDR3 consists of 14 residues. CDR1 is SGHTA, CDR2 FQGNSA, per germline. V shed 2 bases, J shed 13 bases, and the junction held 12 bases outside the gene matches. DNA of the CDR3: TGTGCCAGCAGCTTATCTACTGTGTCTAGCGGGGTTTACTTC. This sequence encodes CASSLSTVSSGVYF.

The CDR3 here is CASSLVGGQETQYF. The CDR3 DNA reads as TGTGCCAGCAGCTTAGTAGGGGGCCAAGAGACCCAGTACTTC. V is TRBV11-2 and J is TRBJ2-5; D is possibly TRBD1 (6 bases). V lost 1 base and J 1 base, leaving 7 bases between the germline ends. Germline CDR1 SGHAT, CDR2 FQNNGV. The CDR3 length is 14 residues.

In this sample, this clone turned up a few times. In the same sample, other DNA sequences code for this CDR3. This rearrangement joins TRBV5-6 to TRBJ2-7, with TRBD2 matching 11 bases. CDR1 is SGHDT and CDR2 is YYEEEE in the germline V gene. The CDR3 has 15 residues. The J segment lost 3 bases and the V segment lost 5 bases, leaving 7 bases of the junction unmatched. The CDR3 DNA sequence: TGTGCCAGCAGTTCGACTAGCGGGATTCTCTACGAGCAGTACTTC. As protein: CASSSTSGILYEQYF.

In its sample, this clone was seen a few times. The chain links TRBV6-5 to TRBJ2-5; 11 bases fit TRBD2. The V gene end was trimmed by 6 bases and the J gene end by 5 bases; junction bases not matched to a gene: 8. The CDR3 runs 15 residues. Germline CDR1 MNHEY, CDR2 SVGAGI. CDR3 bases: TGTGCCAGCAGCGTAGCGGGGGGGCGGGGTGAGACCCAGTACTTC. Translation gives CASSVAGGRGETQYF.

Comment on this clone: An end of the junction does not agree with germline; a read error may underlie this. This CDR3 reads CASSLGRDPGEIF. CDR3 nucleotide sequence: TGCGCCAGCAGCCTGGGAAGGGACCCGGGAGAAATCTTC. This chain joins TRBV5-1 and TRBJ2-1, with D perhaps matching TRBD2 (6 bases). CDR1 and CDR2 (germline): SGHRS, YFSETQ. The CDR3 is 13 residues long.

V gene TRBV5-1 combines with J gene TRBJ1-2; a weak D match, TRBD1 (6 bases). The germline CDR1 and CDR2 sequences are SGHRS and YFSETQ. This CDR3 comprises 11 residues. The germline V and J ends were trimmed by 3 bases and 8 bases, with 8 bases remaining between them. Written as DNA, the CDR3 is TGCGCCAGCAGCTGGGGGGGCGGCTACACCTTC. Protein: CASSWGGGYTF.

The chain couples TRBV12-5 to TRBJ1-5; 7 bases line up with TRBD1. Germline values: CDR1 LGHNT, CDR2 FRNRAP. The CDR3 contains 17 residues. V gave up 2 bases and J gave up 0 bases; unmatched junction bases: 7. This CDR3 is CASGLTGALYSNQPQHF. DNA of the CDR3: TGTGCTAGTGGTTTGACAGGGGCCCTTTATAGCAATCAGCCCCAGCATTTT. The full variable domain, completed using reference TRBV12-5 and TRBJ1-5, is DARVTQTPRHKVTEMGQEVTMRCQPILGHNTVFWYRQTMMQGLELLAYFRNRAPLDDSGMPKDRFSAEMPDATLATLKIQPSEPRDSAVYFCASGLTGALYSNQPQHFGDGTRLSIL.

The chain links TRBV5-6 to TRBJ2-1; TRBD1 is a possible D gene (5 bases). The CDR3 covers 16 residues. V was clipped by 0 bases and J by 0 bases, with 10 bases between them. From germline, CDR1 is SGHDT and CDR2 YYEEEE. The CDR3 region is CASSLAGFSSYNEQFF. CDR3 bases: TGTGCCAGCAGCTTGGCAGGGTTCAGCTCCTACAATGAGCAGTTCTTC.

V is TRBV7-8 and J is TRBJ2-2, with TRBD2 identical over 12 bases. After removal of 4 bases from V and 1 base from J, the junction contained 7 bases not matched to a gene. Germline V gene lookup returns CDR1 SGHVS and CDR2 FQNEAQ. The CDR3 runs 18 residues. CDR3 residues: CASSSRRTSGVNTGELFF. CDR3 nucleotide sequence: TGTGCCAGCAGCTCACGCCGGACTAGCGGGGTGAACACCGGGGAGCTGTTTTTT.

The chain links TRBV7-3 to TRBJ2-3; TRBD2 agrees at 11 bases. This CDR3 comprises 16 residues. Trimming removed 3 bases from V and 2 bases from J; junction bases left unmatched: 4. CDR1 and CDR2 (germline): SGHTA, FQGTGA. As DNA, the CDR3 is TGTGCCAGCAGCTTTATAGCGGGGGGGCCCACAGATACGCAGTATTTT. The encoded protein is CASSFIAGGPTDTQYF.

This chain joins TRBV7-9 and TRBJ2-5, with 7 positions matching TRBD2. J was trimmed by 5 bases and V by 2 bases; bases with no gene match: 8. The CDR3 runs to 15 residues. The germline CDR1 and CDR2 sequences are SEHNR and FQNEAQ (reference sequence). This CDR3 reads CASSLSRGVDETQYF. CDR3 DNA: TGTGCCAGCAGCTTAAGTCGGGGGGTGGATGAGACCCAGTACTTC. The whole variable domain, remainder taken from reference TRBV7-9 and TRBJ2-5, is DTGVSQNPRHKITKRGQNVTFRCDPISEHNRLYWYRQTLGQGPEFLTYFQNEAQLEKSRLLSDRFSAERPKGSFSTLEIQRTEQGDSAMYLCASSLSRGVDETQYFGPGTRLLVL.

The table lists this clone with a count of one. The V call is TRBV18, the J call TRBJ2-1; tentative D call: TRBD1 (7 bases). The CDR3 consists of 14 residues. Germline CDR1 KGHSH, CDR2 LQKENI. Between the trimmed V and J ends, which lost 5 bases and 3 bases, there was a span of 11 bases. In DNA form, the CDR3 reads TGTGCCAGCTCAAGGCAGGGGGGCTACAATGAGCAGTTCTTC. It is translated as CASSRQGGYNEQFF.

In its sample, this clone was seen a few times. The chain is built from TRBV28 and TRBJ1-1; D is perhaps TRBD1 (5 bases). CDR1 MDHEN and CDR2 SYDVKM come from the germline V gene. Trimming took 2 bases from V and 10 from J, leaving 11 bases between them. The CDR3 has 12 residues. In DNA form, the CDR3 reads TGTGCCAGCAGTTTACGGGGGTTGGGAGCTTTCTTT. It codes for CASSLRGLGAFF.

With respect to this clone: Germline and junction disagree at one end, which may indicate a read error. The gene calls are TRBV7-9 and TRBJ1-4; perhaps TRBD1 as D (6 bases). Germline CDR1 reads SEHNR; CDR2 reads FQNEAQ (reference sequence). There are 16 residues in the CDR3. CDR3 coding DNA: TGTTCCAGCAGCTTAGTGACGGGGGGCTCGAGTGAAAAACTGTTTTTT. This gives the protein CSSSLVTGGSSEKLFF.

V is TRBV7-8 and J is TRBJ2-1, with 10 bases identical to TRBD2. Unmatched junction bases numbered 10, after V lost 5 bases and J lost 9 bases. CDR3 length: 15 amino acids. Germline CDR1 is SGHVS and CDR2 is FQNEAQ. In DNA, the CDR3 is TGTGCCAGCAGCCCCCCTAGCGGGAGCTTAAGTGAGCAGTTCTTC. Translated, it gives CASSPPSGSLSEQFF.

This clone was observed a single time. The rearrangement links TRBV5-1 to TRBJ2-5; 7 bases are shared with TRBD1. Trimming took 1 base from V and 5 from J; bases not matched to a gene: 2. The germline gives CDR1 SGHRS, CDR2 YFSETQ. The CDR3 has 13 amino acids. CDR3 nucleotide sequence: TGCGCCAGCAGCTTGACAGGGGAGGAGACCCAGTACTTC. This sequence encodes CASSLTGEETQYF.

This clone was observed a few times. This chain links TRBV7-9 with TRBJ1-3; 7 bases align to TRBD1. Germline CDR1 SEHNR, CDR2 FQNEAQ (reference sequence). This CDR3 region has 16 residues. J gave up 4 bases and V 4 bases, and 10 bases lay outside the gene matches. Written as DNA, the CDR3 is TGTGCCAGCAGCTCCCGGACAGGACTGTCCGGAAACACCATATATTTT. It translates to CASSSRTGLSGNTIYF.

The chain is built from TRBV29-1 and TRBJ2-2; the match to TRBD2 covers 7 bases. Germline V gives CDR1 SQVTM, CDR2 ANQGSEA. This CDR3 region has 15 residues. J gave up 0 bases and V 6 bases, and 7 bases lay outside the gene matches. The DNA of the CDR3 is TGCAGCGTGACAACTAGCGCCACGAACACCGGGGAGCTGTTTTTT. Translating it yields CSVTTSATNTGELFF.

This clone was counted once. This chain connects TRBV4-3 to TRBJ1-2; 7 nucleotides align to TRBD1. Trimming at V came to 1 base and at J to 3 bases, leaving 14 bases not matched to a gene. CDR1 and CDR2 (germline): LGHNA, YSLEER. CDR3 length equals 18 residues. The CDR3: CASSQGTPRGDPYYGYTF. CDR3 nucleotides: TGCGCCAGCAGCCAAGGGACCCCCAGGGGGGACCCTTACTATGGCTACACCTTC.

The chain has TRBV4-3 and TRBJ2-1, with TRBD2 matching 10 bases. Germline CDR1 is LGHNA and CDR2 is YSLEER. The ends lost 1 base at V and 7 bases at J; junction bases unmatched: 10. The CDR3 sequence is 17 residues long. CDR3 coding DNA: TGCGCCAGCAGCCAAGGACCCCTCCTAGCGGGGGTAAATGAGCAGTTCTTC. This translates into CASSQGPLLAGVNEQFF.

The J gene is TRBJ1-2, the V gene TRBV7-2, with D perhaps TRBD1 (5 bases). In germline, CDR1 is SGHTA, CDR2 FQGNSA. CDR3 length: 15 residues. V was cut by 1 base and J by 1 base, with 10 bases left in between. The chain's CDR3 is CASSLGGGINYGYTF. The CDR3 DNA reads TGTGCCAGCAGCTTAGGTGGGGGGATTAACTATGGCTACACCTTC.

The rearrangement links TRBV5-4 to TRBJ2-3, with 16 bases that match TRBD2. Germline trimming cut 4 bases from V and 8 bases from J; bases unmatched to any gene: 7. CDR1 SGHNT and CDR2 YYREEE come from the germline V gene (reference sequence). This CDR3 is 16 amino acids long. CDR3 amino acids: CASSAGLAGGPGTQYF. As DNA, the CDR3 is TGTGCCAGCAGCGCGGGACTAGCGGGGGGGCCGGGTACGCAGTATTTT.

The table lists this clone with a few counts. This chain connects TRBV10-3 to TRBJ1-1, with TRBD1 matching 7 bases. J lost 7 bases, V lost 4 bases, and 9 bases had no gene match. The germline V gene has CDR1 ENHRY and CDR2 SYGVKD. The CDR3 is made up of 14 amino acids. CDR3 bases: TGTGCCATCAGTGGTACACAGGGGTTCGATGAAGCTTTCTTT. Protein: CAISGTQGFDEAFF.

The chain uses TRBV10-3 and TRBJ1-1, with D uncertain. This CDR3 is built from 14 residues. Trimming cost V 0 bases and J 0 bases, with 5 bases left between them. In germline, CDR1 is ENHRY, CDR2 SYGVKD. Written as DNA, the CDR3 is TGTGCCATCAGTGAGTCCTCGTTGAACACTGAAGCTTTCTTT. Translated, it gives CAISESSLNTEAFF.

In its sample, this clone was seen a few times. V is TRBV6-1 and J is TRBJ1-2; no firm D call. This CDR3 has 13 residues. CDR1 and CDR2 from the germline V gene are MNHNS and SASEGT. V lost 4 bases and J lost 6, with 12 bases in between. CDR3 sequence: CASSVETRHGYTF. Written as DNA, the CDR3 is TGTGCCAGCAGTGTAGAGACAAGGCATGGCTACACCTTC.

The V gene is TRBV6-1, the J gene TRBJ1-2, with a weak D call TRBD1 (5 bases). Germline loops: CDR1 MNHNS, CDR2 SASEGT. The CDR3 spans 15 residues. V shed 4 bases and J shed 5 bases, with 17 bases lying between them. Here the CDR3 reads CASSAQGPWSYGYTF. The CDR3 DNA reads TGTGCCAGCAGTGCTCAGGGTCCGTGGTCTTATGGCTACACCTTC.

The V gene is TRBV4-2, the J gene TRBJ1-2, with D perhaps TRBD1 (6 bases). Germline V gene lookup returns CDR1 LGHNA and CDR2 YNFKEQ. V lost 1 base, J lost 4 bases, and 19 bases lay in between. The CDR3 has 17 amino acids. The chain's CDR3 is CASSQAQDRVISYGYTF. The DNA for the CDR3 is TGTGCCAGCAGCCAAGCCCAGGACAGAGTAATTAGCTATGGCTACACCTTC.

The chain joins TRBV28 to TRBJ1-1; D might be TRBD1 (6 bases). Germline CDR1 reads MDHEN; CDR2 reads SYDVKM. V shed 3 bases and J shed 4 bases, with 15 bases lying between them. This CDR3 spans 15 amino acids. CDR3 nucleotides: TGTGCCAGCAGTTTTCAGGGGCGTCAGACCACTGAAGCTTTCTTT. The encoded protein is CASSFQGRQTTEAFF.

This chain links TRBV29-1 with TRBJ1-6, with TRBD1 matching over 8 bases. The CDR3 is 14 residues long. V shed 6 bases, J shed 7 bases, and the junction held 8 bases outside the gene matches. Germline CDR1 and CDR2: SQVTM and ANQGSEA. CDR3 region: CSVRTGTENSPLHF. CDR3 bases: TGCAGCGTGAGGACAGGGACGGAAAATTCACCCCTCCACTTT.